A single T cell receptor (beta chain) is shown here with its context. The data were taken from a study of blood T cell repertoires in COVID-19. The authors' processing: Nucleated cell number was recorded as an estimate derived from reference gene primer amplification. The data were produced by immunoSEQ multiplex PCR, yet TCRdb's version contains in-frame clones alone and is incomplete. V and J calls plus clone size are reproduced from that table; the DNA served to infer D and trimming. The sample shows roughly 200,000 clones, 83% of them seen only once. Those enrolled in Seattle joined during active infection and were followed longitudinally afterward. The TCR originated in a young woman with COVID-19, enrolled during active disease. The sample consisted of peripheral blood.

CDR3 loop: CASRATGTGVNIQYF. As DNA, the CDR3 is TGTGCCAGCAGGGCTACCGGGACAGGGGTAAACATTCAGTACTTC. The chain uses TRBV6-5 and TRBJ2-4; TRBD1 aligns across 10 bases. V dropped 6 bases and J dropped 6; count of bases not matched to a gene: 8. The length of the CDR3 is 15 residues. Germline V gene sequence: CDR1 MNHEY, CDR2 SVGAGI.